The clone carrying this T cell receptor (beta chain) was recorded only once. Its cognate antigen is unknown. CDR3 size: 15 residues. CDR1 and CDR2 from the germline V gene are SGHAT and FQDESV (reference sequence). The V end was cut by 6 bases, the J end by 2 bases, with 13 bases between. The record originates from a study of T cell responses to AZD1222 COVID-19 vaccine. Overall study findings and caveats: There were repertoire samples only from the period after the peak T cell response. Variant regions that are unmutated are reportedly the target of nearly half of spike-specific TCRs. Spike-specific TCR breadth and depth were elevated following two AZD1222 doses.

Generated by immunoSEQ multiplex PCR, the TCRdb table keeps only in-frame clones and is missing some. The table shows just over 150,000 clones, with just over 90% occurring only once. This TCR was recovered from an adult in good health. Sequencing used peripheral blood, obtained on day 0 of AZD1222 vaccination. This chain joins TRBV11-1 and TRBJ2-2, with D perhaps TRBD1 (6 bases). In nucleotides, the CDR3 is TGTGCCAGCAGGGAAGGACAGACTAACACCGGGGAGCTGTTTTTT. Its protein product is CASREGQTNTGELFF.